The 7 T cell receptor beta chains in this list originate from one sample, sequenced in a study of blood T cell repertoires in COVID-19. Assay used: immunoSEQ multiplex PCR; TCRdb lists only in-frame clones, some missing. The profile covers about 81,000 clones, with about nine tenths appearing a single time and around 10% taken by the ten largest. The specimen was peripheral blood. These receptors came from a man aged 70 or older with active or convalescent COVID-19.

The gene calls are TRBV5-6 and TRBJ1-2, with D possibly being TRBD1 (5 bases). Trimming left V 2 bases short and J 7 bases short, with 12 bases between. The length of the CDR3 is 13 residues. Looked up from germline, CDR1 is SGHDT and CDR2 is YYEEEE. CDR3 in DNA: TGTGCCAGCAGCTTTGGGCAGGGTCGTGGCTACACCTTC. Encoded protein: CASSFGQGRGYTF.

V usage is TRBV7-2 and J usage is TRBJ2-7; D may be TRBD1 (6 bases). Trimming removed 5 bases from V and 7 bases from J, with 15 bases in between. The CDR3 is made up of 13 amino acids. The germline V gene has CDR1 SGHTA and CDR2 FQGNSA. CDR3 residues: CASSPGTLREQYF. As DNA, the CDR3 is TGTGCCAGCAGCCCCGGGACACTAAGGGAGCAGTACTTC.

The chain links TRBV5-6 to TRBJ1-2; 7 bases align to TRBD1. The J segment lost 0 bases and the V segment lost 4 bases, leaving 3 bases of the junction unmatched. This CDR3 is 14 amino acids long. CDR1 is SGHDT and CDR2 is YYEEEE in the germline V gene. The CDR3 DNA is TGTGCCAGCAGCGCCACAGGGGCTAACTATGGCTACACCTTC. It yields the protein CASSATGANYGYTF.

The chain recombines TRBV7-2 with TRBJ2-7; D perhaps matches TRBD2 (6 bases). This CDR3 is 13 amino acids long. V lost 1 base to trimming and J lost 6 bases, with 10 bases between them. Germline-derived CDR1 and CDR2 are SGHTA and FQGNSA. The CDR3, as DNA: TGTGCCAGCAGCTTAGGTGGGGGGATCGAGCAGTACTTC. Encoded protein: CASSLGGGIEQYF.

The chain employs TRBV6-5 and TRBJ1-2; the D is unclear. Trimming removed 6 bases from V and 4 bases from J, with 15 bases in between. The CDR3 is 14 amino acids. From germline, CDR1 is MNHEY and CDR2 SVGAGI. Here the CDR3 DNA reads TGTGCCAGCAGCCCCACTACTCCTTCCTATGGCTACACCTTC. Encoded protein: CASSPTTPSYGYTF.

The rearrangement links TRBV28 to TRBJ1-2, with 8 bases matching TRBD1. The CDR3 extends over 14 amino acids. Per the germline V gene, CDR1 is MDHEN and CDR2 is SYDVKM. Trimming removed 6 bases from V and 2 bases from J; junction bases left unmatched: 5. This chain's CDR3 is CASSTDRGNYGYTF. Written as DNA, the CDR3 is TGTGCCAGCAGCACCGACAGGGGAAACTATGGCTACACCTTC.

V is TRBV7-2 and J is TRBJ2-1, with TRBD2 matching 8 bases. Per germline, CDR1 SGHTA and CDR2 FQGNSA. The V and J ends lost 2 bases and 6 bases, in that order; junction bases with no gene match: 6. This CDR3 has 15 amino acids. CDR3 loop: CASSLRRLAGNEQFF. Written as DNA, the CDR3 is TGTGCCAGCAGCTTAAGGCGGCTAGCGGGCAATGAGCAGTTCTTC.